These 8 T cell receptor beta chains were all obtained from the same sample, sequenced in a study of T-cell memory formation after mild COVID-19. TCRdb recomputed calls from the 5' RACE reads with MiXCR, one row per CDR3 protein. The sample holds around 260,000 distinct CDR3 sequences, about a sixth seen once. Sequenced: PBMCs or a T cell subset sorted from them (not recorded which). These receptors originate from a man between 18 and 29 years old who had mild COVID-19 (a few samples of this study predate the infection). Cell type and time point are not known.

This clonotype showed up just a few times. The chain uses TRBV15 and TRBJ2-6, with D possibly matching TRBD1 (6 bases). The V and J ends lost 4 bases and 4 bases respectively, with 11 bases between them. The CDR3 runs 15 residues. Germline V gives CDR1 LNHNV, CDR2 YYDKDF (reference sequence). In DNA form, the CDR3 reads TGTGCCACCAGCACCCGAACAGGGGGGGCCAACGTCCTGACTTTC. This translates into CATSTRTGGANVLTF.

This clonotype was picked up many times. The chain carries TRBV29-1 and TRBJ2-1; perhaps TRBD1 as D (6 bases). Germline V gene sequence: CDR1 SQVTM, CDR2 ANQGSEA. This CDR3 comprises 11 residues. V was clipped by 2 bases and J by 7 bases, with 6 bases between them. The CDR3 loop reads CSVERGNEQFF. The CDR3 DNA sequence: TGCAGCGTTGAAAGGGGGAATGAGCAGTTCTTC.

The genes are TRBV20-1 and TRBJ1-5; D uncertain. Germline V gene sequence: CDR1 DFQATT, CDR2 SNEGSKA (reference sequence). Deletions cut 3 bases from V and 11 bases from J, with 17 bases between. The CDR3 is 13 residues long. CDR3 sequence (DNA): TGCAGTGCTAGTCAGCCTGTGCAACGATCCCAGCATTTT. Encoded protein: CSASQPVQRSQHF.

The rearrangement links TRBV5-1 to TRBJ2-4; possible D gene TRBD2, 5 bases. Germline V lookup: CDR1 SGHRS, CDR2 YFSETQ. CDR3 length: 16 amino acids. V was pared by 3 bases and J by 6 bases, with 19 bases between. The chain's CDR3 is CASSSSRGLIGNIQYF. The DNA for the CDR3 is TGCGCCAGCAGCTCATCTCGCGGGCTAATAGGAAACATTCAGTACTTC.

In this sample, this clonotype turned up a few times. The rearrangement joins TRBV10-3 to TRBJ2-3, with D perhaps matching TRBD2 (6 bases). Looked up from germline, CDR1 is ENHRY and CDR2 is SYGVKD. The CDR3 loop spans 13 amino acids. Trimming stripped 7 bases from V and 3 bases from J, with 11 bases between. CDR3 protein: CAINDGRTDTQYF. The CDR3 nucleotides are TGTGCCATCAACGACGGGAGAACAGATACGCAGTATTTT.

The chain employs TRBV27 and TRBJ2-7, with D uncertain. V lost 1 base and J 3 bases, leaving 13 bases between the germline ends. This CDR3 region has 15 residues. Germline CDR1 MNHEY, CDR2 SMNVEV (reference sequence). The CDR3 DNA follows: TGTGCCAGCAGTTTATGGGCCAACCAGAACTACGAGCAGTACTTC. Its protein is CASSLWANQNYEQYF.

In this sample, this clonotype turned up many times. This chain joins TRBV11-3 and TRBJ2-2; D is ambiguous. The CDR3 loop spans 13 amino acids. Germline V gene data show CDR1 as SGHNT and CDR2 as YENEEA. Trimming pared 4 bases from V and 1 base from J, leaving 4 bases between. CDR3 nucleotide sequence: TGTGCCAGCAGCTCGGGGAACACCGGGGAGCTGTTTTTT. As protein: CASSSGNTGELFF.

The V gene is TRBV7-8, the J gene TRBJ1-5, with TRBD1 as a possible D gene (5 bases). The V and J ends lost 4 bases and 2 bases respectively, with 15 bases between them. This CDR3 is 16 amino acids long. CDR1 and CDR2 (germline): SGHVS, FQNEAQ. CDR3 amino acids: CASSSQTVGGNQPQHF. For the CDR3, the DNA is TGTGCCAGCAGCTCCCAGACAGTTGGGGGCAATCAGCCCCAGCATTTT.